Listed below are T cell receptor beta chains from one sample, sequenced in a study of patients and donors after allogeneic stem cell transplantation. TCRdb called the RT-PCR reads again in MiXCR, with one record for every CDR3 protein. The sample includes about a million distinct CDR3 sequences, roughly 17% of them seen just once. The sequenced sample was blood, either unsorted or a sorted T cell fraction (not recorded which). The receptors stem from a human donor who was either an allogeneic HSCT recipient or a stem cell or donor lymphocyte infusion donor (not recorded which). It is not recorded whose cells these are; they may come from a transplant donor. The CDR3 runs from the conserved cysteine through the conserved F or W. Each record gives: V gene, clone size, J gene, D gene, CDR3 protein, CDR3 DNA. The D gene is left open where the match is weak. The size field is filled for only some rows; it gives once, few, many or a size class.

v_gene: TRBV5-1; abundance: -; j_gene: TRBJ2-7; d_gene: -; CDR3aa: CASSLHREPTYEQYF; CDR3nt: TGCGCCAGCAGCTTACACAGGGAGCCCACCTACGAGCAGTACTTC
v_gene: TRBV20-1; abundance: few; j_gene: TRBJ2-1; d_gene: -; CDR3aa: CSARVRRDEQFF; CDR3nt: TGCAGTGCTAGAGTCCGCCGGGATGAGCAGTTCTTC
v_gene: TRBV5-1; abundance: -; j_gene: TRBJ2-3; d_gene: -; CDR3aa: CASSFSTGLADTQYF; CDR3nt: TGCGCCAGCAGCTTCTCTACAGGGTTGGCAGATACGCAGTATTTT
v_gene: TRBV15; abundance: -; j_gene: TRBJ1-1; d_gene: -; CDR3aa: CATSRDQMNTEAFF; CDR3nt: TGTGCCACCAGCAGAGATCAAATGAACACTGAAGCTTTCTTT
v_gene: TRBV12-3/TRBV12-4; abundance: many; j_gene: TRBJ2-7; d_gene: TRBD2; CDR3aa: CASSPGGALYEQYF; CDR3nt: TGTGCCAGCAGTCCCGGGGGGGCCCTCTACGAGCAGTACTTC
v_gene: TRBV6-1; abundance: -; j_gene: TRBJ1-4; d_gene: TRBD1; CDR3aa: CASSMPGQGPPKLF; CDR3nt: TGTGCCAGCAGTATGCCGGGACAGGGTCCCCCGAAGCTTTTT
v_gene: TRBV15; abundance: once; j_gene: TRBJ1-5; d_gene: -; CDR3aa: CATSRDAKGSQHF; CDR3nt: TGTGCCACCAGCAGAGACGCGAAAGGATCCCAGCATTTT
v_gene: TRBV12-3/TRBV12-4; abundance: few; j_gene: TRBJ2-1; d_gene: TRBD2; CDR3aa: CASTLLAGGYNEQFF; CDR3nt: TGTGCCAGCACCTTACTAGCGGGAGGTTACAATGAGCAGTTCTTC
v_gene: TRBV24-1; abundance: few; j_gene: TRBJ2-3; d_gene: TRBD2; CDR3aa: CATSDYRLAGVTDTQYF; CDR3nt: TGTGCCACCAGTGATTATCGACTAGCGGGAGTCACAGATACGCAGTATTTT
v_gene: TRBV24-1; abundance: -; j_gene: TRBJ1-5; d_gene: TRBD1; CDR3aa: CATSDSRTGVYSNQPQHF; CDR3nt: TGTGCCACCAGTGACTCCCGGACAGGGGTTTATAGCAATCAGCCCCAGCATTTT
v_gene: TRBV6-2/TRBV6-3; abundance: -; j_gene: TRBJ2-3; d_gene: TRBD2; CDR3aa: CASSYQRTSDHTQYF; CDR3nt: TGTGCCAGCAGTTACCAAAGGACTAGCGATCATACGCAGTATTTT
v_gene: TRBV3-1; abundance: -; j_gene: TRBJ1-6; d_gene: -; CDR3aa: CASSQRDSPLHF; CDR3nt: TGTGCCAGCAGCCAAAGGGATTCACCCCTCCACTTT
v_gene: TRBV7-9; abundance: few; j_gene: TRBJ2-3; d_gene: TRBD1; CDR3aa: CASSFTGGVTDTQYF; CDR3nt: TGTGCCAGCAGCTTTACAGGGGGCGTCACAGATACGCAGTATTTT